This paragraph covers one T cell receptor beta chain sequence. These data belong to a study of blood T cell repertoires in COVID-19. The CDR3 length is 13 residues. Looked up from germline, CDR1 is MNHEY and CDR2 is SMNVEV (reference sequence). V was trimmed by 6 bases and J by 10 bases, leaving 18 bases between them. The repertoire was sequenced with immunoSEQ multiplex PCR; TCRdb's copy has only in-frame clones and lacks some. The sample holds 150,000 to 200,000 clones, roughly 80% seen once. This sequence originates from a man between 65 and 80 years old with acute or convalescent COVID-19. The specimen sequenced was peripheral blood. This chain links TRBV27 with TRBJ1-1; no definite D call. The CDR3 DNA sequence: TGTGCCAGCAGCCGCGGAGGGAGTTGGTCAGCTTTCTTT. The encoded protein is CASSRGGSWSAFF.